This TCR beta chain originates from a study of T cell responses to AZD1222 COVID-19 vaccine. Broader study findings: Baseline serostatus was positive in only 5 to 7 AZD1222 recipients. Vaccine-associated CD4 TCRs ranged over spike, dominating at 160-218 and 743-854. Nearly half of spike-specific TCRs reportedly target unmutated variant regions. Clonal diversity was possibly underestimated, and the donors were mostly white British, with more females.

About this clone: Its matching antigen is unknown.

TCRdb keeps only in-frame clones here, not all; method: immunoSEQ multiplex PCR. Of about 210,000 clones listed, about 95% are singletons. The germline CDR1 and CDR2 sequences are SGHRS and YFSETQ. Trimming took 3 bases from V and 2 from J, leaving 19 bases between them. The CDR3 has 17 residues. The chain couples TRBV5-1 to TRBJ2-3; D is possibly TRBD1 (7 bases). This clonotype was obtained from an adult who received the MenACWY meningococcal vaccine as a control. Sequences were derived from peripheral blood, sampled 28 days after the second dose of the MenACWY control vaccine. DNA of the CDR3: TGCGCCAGCAGCTCCGGGGGACAGTCGTTTACCACAGATACGCAGTATTTT. Protein sequence: CASSSGGQSFTTDTQYF.